These 18 T cell receptor beta chains came from one sample sequenced in a study of identical twins. TCRdb re-called the 5' RACE reads with MiXCR, one entry per CDR3 protein. The sample includes hundreds of thousands of distinct CDR3 sequences, about 12% of them seen just once. This same sample was also taken into another study, of yellow fever vaccine responses in identical twins.

Sequencing used CD8+ T cells sorted from blood. The receptors were gathered from a woman between 18 and 29 years old in good health.

This clonotype has only one observation. This chain uses TRBV20-1 with TRBJ2-5, with 11 bases that match TRBD2. The CDR3 sequence is 19 residues long. The germline V gene encodes CDR1 DFQATT and CDR2 SNEGSKA (reference sequence). With V trimmed by 3 bases and J by 4 bases, 19 bases remained unmatched. CDR3 region: CSASSYRGLAVEDVETQYF. The CDR3 DNA reads as TGCAGTGCTAGTTCCTATCGGGGACTAGCGGTTGAGGATGTAGAGACCCAGTACTTC.

This clonotype has more than one count but fewer than ten. The chain has TRBV13 and TRBJ2-1; D is perhaps TRBD1 (6 bases). The V end was cut by 1 base, the J end by 3 bases, with 13 bases between. The CDR3 loop spans 16 amino acids. Germline V gene data show CDR1 as PRHDT and CDR2 as FYEKMQ (reference sequence). CDR3 region: CASSLERGTNYNEQFF. The CDR3 region has the DNA TGTGCCAGCAGCTTAGAACGTGGGACAAACTACAATGAGCAGTTCTTC.

The chain uses TRBV7-9 and TRBJ2-2, with 10 bases matching TRBD2. CDR3 length: 16 amino acids. The ends lost 2 bases at V and 4 bases at J; junction bases unmatched: 4. CDR1 SEHNR and CDR2 FQNEAQ come from the germline V gene (reference sequence). CDR3 in DNA: TGTGCCAGCAGCTTATCGGGACTAGCGAGCACCGGGGAGCTGTTTTTT. Its protein is CASSLSGLASTGELFF.

The chain has TRBV7-9 and TRBJ2-1; 11 nucleotides align to TRBD2. With V trimmed by 5 bases and J by 5 bases, 5 bases remained unmatched. The CDR3 loop spans 15 amino acids. CDR1 and CDR2 (germline): SEHNR, FQNEAQ (reference sequence). The chain's CDR3 is CASSATSGVDNEQFF. The CDR3 DNA is TGTGCCAGCAGCGCGACTAGCGGGGTAGACAATGAGCAGTTCTTC.

This clonotype was counted between two and nine times. The gene calls are TRBV13 and TRBJ2-5, with a weak D call TRBD2 (7 bases). Trimming pared 5 bases from V and 4 bases from J, leaving 17 bases between. The CDR3 extends over 15 amino acids. CDR1 PRHDT and CDR2 FYEKMQ come from the germline V gene (reference sequence). The CDR3 sequence is CASSTRGGSGETQYF. The CDR3 DNA follows: TGTGCCAGCAGCACAAGGGGGGGGTCGGGAGAGACCCAGTACTTC. The full variable domain, its missing parts supplied by reference TRBV13 and TRBJ2-5, is AAGVIQSPRHLIKEKRETATLKCYPIPRHDTVYWYQQGPGQDPQFLISFYEKMQSDKGSIPDRFSAQQFSDYHSELNMSSLELGDSALYFCASSTRGGSGETQYFGPGTRLLVL.

The chain employs TRBV29-1 and TRBJ2-1; 9 nucleotides align to TRBD2. Trimming took 0 bases from V and 8 from J; bases not matched to a gene: 23. Germline V gene data show CDR1 as SQVTM and CDR2 as ANQGSEA. The CDR3 has 20 amino acids. Here the CDR3 DNA reads TGCAGCGTTGAAGAAGTAGCGGGAGTTAATATCCCCAGGAGTGTGGATGAGCAGTTCTTC. This encodes CSVEEVAGVNIPRSVDEQFF.

The rearrangement uses TRBV9 and TRBJ2-5, with D perhaps matching TRBD2 (5 bases). Deletions cut 0 bases from V and 5 bases from J, with 11 bases between. Looked up from germline, CDR1 is SGDLS and CDR2 is YYNGEE. The CDR3 loop spans 14 amino acids. The CDR3: CASSVAMGVETQYF. CDR3 coding DNA: TGTGCCAGCAGCGTAGCTATGGGAGTGGAGACCCAGTACTTC.

This clonotype came up a few times. This rearrangement joins TRBV6-1 to TRBJ2-1, with D tentatively TRBD1 or TRBD2 (5 bases each). CDR1 and CDR2 from the germline V gene are MNHNS and SASEGT. This CDR3 contains 16 residues. The germline V and J ends were trimmed by 6 bases and 0 bases, with 15 bases remaining between them. Written as DNA, the CDR3 is TGTGCCAGCAGCTCGGGACCCGGCTACTCCTACAATGAGCAGTTCTTC. Residues: CASSSGPGYSYNEQFF.

This clonotype was seen a single time. This chain uses TRBV28 with TRBJ2-3; D remains unclear. Germline values: CDR1 MDHEN, CDR2 SYDVKM. Trimming stripped 3 bases from V and 1 base from J, with 8 bases between. The CDR3 is 14 amino acids. Written as DNA, the CDR3 is TGTGCCAGCAGTTTTGAGGCCCGCACAGATACGCAGTATTTT. It is translated as CASSFEARTDTQYF. The variable domain in full, completed from reference TRBV28 and TRBJ2-3, reads DVKVTQSSRYLVKRTGEKVFLECVQDMDHENMFWYRQDPGLGLRLIYFSYDVKMKEKGDIPEGYSVSREKKERFSLILESASTNQTSMYLCASSFEARTDTQYFGPGTRLTVL.

The chain joins TRBV7-9 to TRBJ2-7; D is perhaps TRBD2 (6 bases). Germline-derived CDR1 and CDR2 are SEHNR and FQNEAQ (reference sequence). There are 14 residues in the CDR3. V lost 5 bases and J lost 2, with 13 bases in between. CDR3 sequence: CASSLAGWAYEQYF. In nucleotides, the CDR3 is TGTGCCAGCAGCCTCGCGGGGTGGGCCTACGAGCAGTACTTC.

A few counts support this clonotype. V usage is TRBV12-3 or TRBV12-4 and J usage is TRBJ1-2; 11 bases line up with TRBD1. The CDR3 is 14 residues long. Unmatched junction bases numbered 6, after V lost 6 bases and J lost 6 bases. Here the CDR3 DNA reads TGTGCCAGCAGGGGGGACAGGGGGGTCCATGGCTACACCTTC. Translation: CASRGDRGVHGYTF.

The chain links TRBV7-7 to TRBJ2-5, with 7 bases fitting TRBD2. With 5 bases clipped from V and 2 bases from J, the junction kept 5 bases outside the gene matches. Germline V CDR1 and CDR2: SSHAT, FNYEAQ (reference sequence). This CDR3 region has 14 residues. The CDR3 sequence: CASSALARQETQYF. CDR3 DNA: TGTGCCAGCAGCGCACTAGCGCGTCAAGAGACCCAGTACTTC. Full variable domain (missing parts from reference TRBV7-7 and TRBJ2-5): GAGVSQSPRYKVTKRGQDVTLRCDPISSHATLYWYQQALGQGPEFLTYFNYEAQPDKSGLPSDRFSAERPEGSISTLTIQRTEQRDSAMYRCASSALARQETQYFGPGTRLLVL.

This clonotype came up a few times. The V gene is TRBV4-1, the J gene TRBJ2-2; D not certain. CDR3 size: 15 residues. Between the trimmed V and J ends, which lost 2 bases and 8 bases, there was a span of 15 bases. CDR1 is MGHRA and CDR2 is YSYEKL in the germline V gene. This CDR3 reads CASSQFAGNQGELFF. The CDR3 bases are TGCGCCAGCAGCCAATTCGCAGGCAATCAGGGGGAGCTGTTTTTT.

V gene TRBV2 combines with J gene TRBJ2-1; D unclear. The germline V gene has CDR1 SNHLY and CDR2 FYNNEI. The CDR3 runs to 10 residues. V was cut by 8 bases and J by 6 bases, with 5 bases left in between. The CDR3 is CASVTNEQFF. In DNA form, the CDR3 reads TGTGCCAGCGTTACCAATGAGCAGTTCTTC.

The chain combines TRBV11-2 with TRBJ2-7; tentative D call: TRBD1 (6 bases). The CDR3 totals 14 residues. Germline V lookup: CDR1 SGHAT, CDR2 FQNNGV. V was trimmed by 4 bases and J by 0 bases, leaving 10 bases between them. The CDR3 coding sequence is TGTGCCAGCAGCTCGAACAGGGCCTCCTACGAGCAGTACGTC. Its protein product is CASSSNRASYEQYV.

This clonotype was observed a few times. The rearrangement links TRBV12-3 or TRBV12-4 to TRBJ2-2; TRBD1 aligns across 8 bases. V was pared by 4 bases and J by 3 bases, with 7 bases of the junction left unmatched. The CDR3 extends over 16 amino acids. CDR3 region: CASSSLTGADTGELFF. The CDR3 DNA follows: TGTGCCAGCAGTTCCCTGACAGGGGCCGACACCGGGGAGCTGTTTTTT.

The rearrangement uses TRBV11-2 and TRBJ2-2; D uncertain. Per germline, CDR1 SGHAT and CDR2 FQNNGV. Trimming removed 5 bases at V and 9 bases at J, with 10 bases between. The CDR3 sequence is 12 residues long. CDR3 sequence reads: CASSVGKRELFF. The CDR3 DNA is TGTGCCAGCAGCGTGGGGAAGCGGGAGCTGTTTTTT.

This clonotype was seen only a few times. The J gene is TRBJ2-1, the V gene TRBV5-6; D uncertain. This CDR3 region has 15 residues. Trimming left V 6 bases short and J 4 bases short, with 17 bases between. CDR1 and CDR2 (germline): SGHDT, YYEEEE. The CDR3: CASTVSGYTYNEQFF. As DNA, the CDR3 is TGTGCCAGCACCGTGAGTGGTTATACGTACAATGAGCAGTTCTTC.